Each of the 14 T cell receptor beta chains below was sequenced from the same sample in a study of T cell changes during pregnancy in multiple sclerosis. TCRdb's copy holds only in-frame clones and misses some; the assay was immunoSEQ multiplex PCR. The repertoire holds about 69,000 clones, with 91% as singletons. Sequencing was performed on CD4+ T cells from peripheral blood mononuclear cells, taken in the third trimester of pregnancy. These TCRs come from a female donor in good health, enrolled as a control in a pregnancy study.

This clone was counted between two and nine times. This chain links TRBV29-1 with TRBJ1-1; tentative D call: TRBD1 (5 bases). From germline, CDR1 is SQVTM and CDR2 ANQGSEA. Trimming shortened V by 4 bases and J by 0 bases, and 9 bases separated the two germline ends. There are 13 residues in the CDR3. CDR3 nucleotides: TGCAGCGTTGGACAGTTTATGAACACTGAAGCTTTCTTT. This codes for CSVGQFMNTEAFF.

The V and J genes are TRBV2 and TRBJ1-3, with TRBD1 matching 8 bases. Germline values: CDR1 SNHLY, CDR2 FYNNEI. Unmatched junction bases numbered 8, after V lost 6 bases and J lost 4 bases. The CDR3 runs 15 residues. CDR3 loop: CASSADRAAGNTIYF. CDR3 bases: TGTGCCAGCAGCGCGGACAGGGCAGCAGGAAACACCATATATTTT.

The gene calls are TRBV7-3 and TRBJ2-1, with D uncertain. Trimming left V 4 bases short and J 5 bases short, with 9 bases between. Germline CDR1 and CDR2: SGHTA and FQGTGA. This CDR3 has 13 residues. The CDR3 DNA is TGTGCCAGCAGCTCACGCCGGGACAATGAGCAGTTCTTC. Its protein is CASSSRRDNEQFF. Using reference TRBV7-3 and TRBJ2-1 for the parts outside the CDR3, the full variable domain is GAGVSQTPSNKVTEKGKYVELRCDPISGHTALYWYRQSLGQGPEFLIYFQGTGAADDSGLPNDRFFAVRPEGSVSTLKIQRTERGDSAVYLCASSSRRDNEQFFGPGTRLTVL.

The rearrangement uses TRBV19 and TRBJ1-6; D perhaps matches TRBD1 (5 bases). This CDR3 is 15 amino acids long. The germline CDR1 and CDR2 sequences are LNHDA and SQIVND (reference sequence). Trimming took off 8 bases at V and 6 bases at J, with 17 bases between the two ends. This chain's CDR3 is CASQLRGGVNSPLHF. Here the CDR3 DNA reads TGTGCCAGTCAGTTACGGGGGGGGGTTAATTCACCCCTCCACTTT.

The CDR3 region has the DNA TGTGCCAGCAGCCAAGAAGGTGACAGGGGTGTTTTCGGGGGCTACACCTTC. Its translation is CASSQEGDRGVFGGYTF. The V gene is TRBV4-2, the J gene TRBJ1-2; 8 bases are shared with TRBD1. The CDR3 runs 17 residues. Trimming took 0 bases from V and 8 from J; bases not matched to a gene: 14. Germline CDR1 is LGHNA and CDR2 is YNFKEQ.

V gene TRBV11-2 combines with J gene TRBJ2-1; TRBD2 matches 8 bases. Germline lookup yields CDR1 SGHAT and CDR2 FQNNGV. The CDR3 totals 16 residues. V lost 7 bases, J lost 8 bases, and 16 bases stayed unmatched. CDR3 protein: CASTRWSAGGRDEQFF. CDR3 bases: TGTGCCAGCACCCGATGGTCGGCGGGGGGCCGGGATGAGCAGTTCTTC.

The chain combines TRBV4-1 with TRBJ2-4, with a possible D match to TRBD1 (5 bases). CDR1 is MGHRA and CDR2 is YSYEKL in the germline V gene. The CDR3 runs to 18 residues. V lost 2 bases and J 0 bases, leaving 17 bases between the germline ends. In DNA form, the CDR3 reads TGCGCCAGCAGCCAAATTCAGACAGAACCTATAGCCAAAAACATTCAGTACTTC. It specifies CASSQIQTEPIAKNIQYF.

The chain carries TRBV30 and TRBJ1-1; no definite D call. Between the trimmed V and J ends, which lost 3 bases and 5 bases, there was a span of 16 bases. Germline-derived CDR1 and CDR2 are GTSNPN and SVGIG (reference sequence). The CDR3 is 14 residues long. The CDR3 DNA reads TGTGCCTGGAGCCATTTAAGAGGGAGGACTGAAGCTTTCTTT. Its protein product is CAWSHLRGRTEAFF.

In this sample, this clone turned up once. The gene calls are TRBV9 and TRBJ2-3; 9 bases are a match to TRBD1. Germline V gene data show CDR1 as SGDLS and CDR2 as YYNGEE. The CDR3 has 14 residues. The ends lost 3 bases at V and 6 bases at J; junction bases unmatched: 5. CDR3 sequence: CASSGGQGPDTQYF. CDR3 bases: TGTGCCAGCAGCGGGGGACAGGGCCCCGATACGCAGTATTTT.

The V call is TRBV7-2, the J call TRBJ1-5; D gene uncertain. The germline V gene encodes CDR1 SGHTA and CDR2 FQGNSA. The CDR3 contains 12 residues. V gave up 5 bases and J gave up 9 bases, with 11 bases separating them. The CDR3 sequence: CASSLYTGPQHF. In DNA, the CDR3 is TGTGCCAGCAGCCTGTACACGGGGCCCCAGCATTTT.

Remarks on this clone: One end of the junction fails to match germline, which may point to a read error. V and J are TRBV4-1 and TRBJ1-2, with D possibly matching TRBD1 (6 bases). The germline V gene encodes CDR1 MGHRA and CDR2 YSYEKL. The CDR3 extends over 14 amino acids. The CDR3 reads CASSQGPRGYGYTF. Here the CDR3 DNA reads TGCGCCAGCAGTCAAGGTCCCAGGGGATATGGCTACACCTTC.

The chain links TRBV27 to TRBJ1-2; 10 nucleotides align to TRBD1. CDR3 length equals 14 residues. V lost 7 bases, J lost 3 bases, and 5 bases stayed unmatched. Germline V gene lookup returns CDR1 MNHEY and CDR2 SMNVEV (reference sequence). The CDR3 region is CASKRQGADYGYTF. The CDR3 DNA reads TGTGCCAGCAAGCGACAGGGGGCCGACTATGGCTACACCTTC.

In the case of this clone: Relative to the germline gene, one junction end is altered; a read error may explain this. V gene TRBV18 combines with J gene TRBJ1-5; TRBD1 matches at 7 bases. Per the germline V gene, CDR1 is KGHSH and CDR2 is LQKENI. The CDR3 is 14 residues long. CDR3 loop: CASSSGTENRPQHF. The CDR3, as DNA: TGTGCCAGCTCTTCCGGGACAGAAAATCGGCCCCAGCATTTT. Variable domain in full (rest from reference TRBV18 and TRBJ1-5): NAGVMQNPRHLVRRRGQEARLRCSPMKGHSHVYWYRQLPEEGLKFMVYLQKENIIDESGMPKERFSAEFPKEGPSILRIQQVVRGDSAAYFCASSSGTENRPQHFGDGTRLSIL.

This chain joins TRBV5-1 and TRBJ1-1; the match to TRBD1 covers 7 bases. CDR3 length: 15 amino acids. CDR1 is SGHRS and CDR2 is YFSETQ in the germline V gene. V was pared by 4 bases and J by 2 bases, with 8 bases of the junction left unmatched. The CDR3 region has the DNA TGCGCCAGCAGCCCACCGGACAGGCAAAACACTGAAGCTTTCTTT. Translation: CASSPPDRQNTEAFF.